The clone carrying this T cell receptor (beta chain) was counted only a few times. Its antigen remains unidentified. Treatment given: roughly 11-day PBMC culture with coronavirus spike peptide pools or control peptides (ViraFEST assay). Collection of the unexposed donor's CD4+ T cells took place before the COVID-19 pandemic (2011-2018). CDR3 size: 16 residues. Trimming shortened V by 5 bases and J by 2 bases, and 16 bases separated the two germline ends. Germline CDR1 reads MNHNS; CDR2 reads SASEGT. The Oncomine TCR Beta short-read assay sequenced DNA from cultured CD4+ T cells. TCRdb processed the PCR reads anew with MiXCR; each CDR3 protein has one entry. The table lists about 5,700 distinct CDR3 sequences, around a quarter of them singletons. This sample is drawn from a study of vaccination and CD4 T cells after COVID-19.

The sample consisted of CD4+ T cells from blood, cultured in vitro. This receptor was taken from a human donor in good health. The chain recombines TRBV6-1 with TRBJ1-5; no clear D. The CDR3: CASSTTHGVGNQPQHF. CDR3 nucleotides: TGTGCCAGCAGTACAACTCACGGGGTCGGCAATCAGCCCCAGCATTTT.